This T cell receptor beta chain was sequenced in a study of CD8 T cell repertoires and HIV-1 epitope variants. Study in general: Twenty-five autologous and known Gag and Nef epitope variant peptides each stimulated T cells separately. Controls were a CMV, EBV and flu pool, Ebola AY9, and no peptide. Study-wide findings and caveats: Most of the nine antigen-specific clonotypes appeared cross-reactive to autologous or escape variants.

Sequencing used immunoSEQ multiplex PCR; TCRdb keeps in-frame clones, though not all of them. Of 4,200 or so clones in the sample, 50% to 80% are singletons; the top ten hold around 45%. Worth noting for this clone: What it binds is unknown.

The germline gives CDR1 SGHDT, CDR2 YYEEEE. V shed 0 bases and J shed 1 base, with 8 bases lying between them. The length of the CDR3 is 15 residues. The sample was cultured CD8+ T cells derived from PBMCs. The TCR comes from a male donor with HIV. The chain combines TRBV5-6 with TRBJ1-3; D not certain. This CDR3 is CASSLAPASGNTIYF. CDR3 in DNA: TGTGCCAGCAGCTTGGCCCCAGCATCTGGAAACACCATATATTTT.